Presented here are 7 T cell receptor beta chains from one specimen sequenced in a study of shared clonotypes between healthy human individuals. Naive CD8 cells, CD45RO-negative and positively selected for CCR7, excluded terminally differentiated effector memory CD45RA+ cells. TCRdb's copy holds only in-frame clones and misses some; the assay was immunoSEQ multiplex PCR. The repertoire holds 550,000 to 600,000 clones, with about 98% as singletons. Sequences were obtained from naive CD8+ T cells sorted from blood. The origin of the receptors is a young man in good health.

The rearrangement links TRBV7-2 to TRBJ2-5, with unresolved D. CDR3 length equals 15 residues. The V gene's germline CDR1 is SGHTA and CDR2 FQGNSA. The germline V and J ends were trimmed by 5 bases and 1 base, with 14 bases remaining between them. CDR3 sequence (DNA): TGTGCCAGCAGCGCCGAGGTCGGAGCCCAAGAGACCCAGTACTTC. The encoded protein is CASSAEVGAQETQYF.

The chain uses TRBV5-1 and TRBJ2-7; D remains ambiguous. V was clipped by 0 bases and J by 2 bases, with 12 bases between them. CDR3 size: 15 residues. Germline V CDR1 and CDR2: SGHRS, YFSETQ. The CDR3 DNA follows: TGCGCCAGCAGCTTGGGTCTGGGCCCTACCTACGAGCAGTACTTC. It is translated as CASSLGLGPTYEQYF.

The J gene is TRBJ2-3, the V gene TRBV27; 9 bases fit TRBD1. Germline V gene data show CDR1 as MNHEY and CDR2 as SMNVEV (reference sequence). This CDR3 contains 15 residues. Trimming at V came to 8 bases and at J to 0 bases, leaving 6 bases not matched to a gene. DNA of the CDR3: TGTGCCAGCGTTGGACAGGGGCCTAGCACAGATACGCAGTATTTT. As protein: CASVGQGPSTDTQYF.

V gene TRBV14 combines with J gene TRBJ1-5; no clear D. V lost 1 base and J lost 7, with 11 bases in between. The CDR3 is 14 residues long. Germline values: CDR1 SGHDN, CDR2 FVKESK. As DNA, the CDR3 is TGTGCCAGCAGCCAAGTTGTATCGCACCAGCCCCAGCATTTT. Translating gives CASSQVVSHQPQHF.

The chain has TRBV7-8 and TRBJ2-7; 12 nucleotides agree with TRBD1. CDR1 and CDR2 from the germline V gene are SGHVS and FQNEAQ. Losses at the gene ends were 5 bases for V and 4 bases for J; bases not matched to a gene: 3. The CDR3 sequence is 14 residues long. CDR3 residues: CASSVGQGAYEQYF. Written as DNA, the CDR3 is TGTGCCAGCAGCGTGGGACAGGGGGCTTACGAGCAGTACTTC.

Only one count was recorded for this clone. The V call is TRBV30, the J call TRBJ2-2; no clear D gene. The CDR3 is 12 amino acids. V lost 4 bases, J lost 7 bases, and 10 bases lay in between. Germline V gene sequence: CDR1 GTSNPN, CDR2 SVGIG (reference sequence). CDR3 protein: CAWIPANGELFF. The CDR3 DNA sequence: TGTGCCTGGATTCCCGCAAACGGGGAGCTGTTTTTT.

V gene TRBV5-4 combines with J gene TRBJ1-1; D uncertain. The V end was cut by 2 bases, the J end by 4 bases, with 12 bases between. The CDR3 loop spans 14 amino acids. In germline, CDR1 is SGHNT, CDR2 YYREEE (reference sequence). CDR3 region: CASSFRGGTTEAFF. The CDR3, as DNA: TGTGCCAGCAGCTTTCGGGGTGGTACCACTGAAGCTTTCTTT.